This record covers a single T cell receptor (beta chain). It lacks a known antigen. The sample originates from a study of cytomegalovirus exposure and HLA in healthy donors (dated by TCRdb to the late 2010s). In the study overall: In an earlier analysis of approximately 640 of the donors, approximately 300 Gb of sequence data and 100 million or so unique TCR beta sequences from 180 million or so T cells were reported. An early release that covered about 600 HLA-typed donors contained around 330 gigabases of sequencing data and roughly 84 million unique TCR sequences. Of the 398 genotyped donors, over 80% were placed in the genetic ancestry cluster associated with self-reported Caucasian donors. The aim of the study was to test whether cataloging public T cell receptors could identify signatures of past pathogen exposure. The study used immunosequencing to profile the T cell repertoires of 670 or so subjects and linked those repertoires to cytomegalovirus serostatus. Along with the roughly 610-subject first cohort, a separate validation cohort of some 130 different subjects was used. The study combined high-throughput TCR immunosequencing, statistical association of individual TCRs with disease status, and machine learning to predict cytomegalovirus infection status. A later analysis re-analyzed previously published TCR beta repertoires from 500 to 700 donors and added high-resolution HLA genotyping to study TCR occurrence patterns. The later analysis used no new phenotypic data to find candidate immune exposures, relying instead on TCR beta sequences and their occurrence across donors. An earlier analysis of 587 of the donors used high-throughput TCR beta sequencing to judge whether each TCR beta V gene segment behaved as functional or pseudogenic. Donor age, sex, ethnicity and CMV serostatus were compiled together with the repertoire data. Genome-wide SNP genotypes for about 60% of the roughly 700 donors were used in a later genetic analysis, which treated that subset as a discovery cohort. Every discovery cohort repertoire had been produced on one sequencing platform. Class I and class II HLA loci were covered by the typing at four-digit resolution. The number of donors typed differed by locus, with roughly 629-640 for A, B, C, DRB1 and DQB1, 522 for DQA1, about 610 for DPA1, and some 470 for DPB1. About five DR-DQ haplotypes were handled as single units for association and clustering, since linkage in the cohort was strong. On average, about 200,000 unique TCR beta nucleotide sequences were sequenced per donor among some 420 genotyped donors of the cohort, with roughly 18% of those sequences being non-productive. The study at large found these results: Most CMV-associated TCR beta chains appeared to be HLA-restricted in a later analysis, and the HLA associations seemed to be driven largely by CMV exposure. Compared with equally common non-associated chains, HLA-associated TCR beta chains in a later analysis were more clonally expanded and had lower generation probabilities. The sequencing pipeline was judged likely to have produced a cluster of highly shared sequence variants as a technical artifact. A later analysis found that TCR association rates varied across HLA loci, with DRB1 alleles showing the most associated TCRs and HLA-C alleles the fewest. When HLA alleles, especially DR and DQ, strongly co-occurred, attributing TCR associations to individual alleles was difficult. An association between a missense DCLRE1C variant and V-gene and J-gene trimming of TCR beta chains was found in a later genetic analysis and replicated in an independent cohort. The classifier was reported to diagnose cytomegalovirus status with high specificity and sensitivity in both the original cohort and the validation cohort. The cohort was sequenced for TCR beta chains only, and without alpha or paired-chain data the features that could be detected were limited. The authors suggested that the approach could potentially be extended to other disease states and immunological phenotypes. HLA typing was unavailable for some donors at each locus, so association tests used only the typed subset. A total of 150 or so TCR beta chains were listed by the study as associated with cytomegalovirus. Correlated functional status among segregating V segments might reflect linkage disequilibrium, but an unknown experimental factor could not be ruled out. In an earlier analysis of 450 to 750 of the donors, most TCR beta V segments appeared in productive rearrangements about 87% or about 30% of the time, broadly matching IMGT annotations. A further reported finding was that TCR beta sequences accurately predicted the HLA-A and HLA-B alleles for most subjects in the first cohort. Sequencing depth was assumed to be roughly uniform across donors in the presence/absence analyses, though that assumption may not hold. According to a later genetic analysis, donors in an Asian-associated ancestry cluster had fewer N-insertions in productive TCRs than the roughly 700-donor mean. In a later analysis, 15,000 to 20,000 TCR beta sequences were associated with specific HLA alleles at a false discovery rate of 0.05. A few of the identified cytomegalovirus-associated TCR beta chains were confirmed in vitro to be specific for cytomegalovirus antigens. CMV serostatus was the only immune exposure information available for the cohort. Because counts were too low, approximately 18 rarely observed V segments, including chromosome 9 orphons, were excluded from the earlier analysis of under 650 of the donors. Across donors, most TCR sequences were observed very rarely, whereas some public TCRs were present in many individuals. According to a later analysis, parvovirus B19, influenza, CMV and Epstein-Barr virus appeared linked to several top co-occurrence clusters.

The protocol used for the library was the immunoSEQ multiplex PCR assay. For the multiplex PCR, a mixture combining 60 forward primers for TCR Vbeta segments and 13 reverse primers for TCR Jbeta segments was used. A multiplex PCR assay on genomic DNA amplified the CDR3 region of rearranged TCR beta genes. The Illumina HiSeq System was used to sequence the amplified TCR beta libraries as 87-base-pair reads. The study's own analysis went as follows. A later analysis counted about 80 million unique TCR beta chains across the approximately 700 repertoires, and roughly 11 million of these chains were shared by at least two donors. A nearest-neighbor algorithm error-corrected the raw reads and collapsed the reads into unique sequences, merging closely related sequences to remove PCR and sequencing errors. V, D and J gene segments were assigned by aligning CDR3 sequences to IMGT reference sequences. For a sequence to be retained, a match of at least six nucleotides to both a V gene segment and a J gene segment was required. A rearrangement was called productive if the CDR3 had no stop codons and remained in frame with V and J, and every other rearrangement was called non-productive. CDR3 was defined by IMGT convention, running from the second conserved V-encoded cysteine to the conserved J-encoded phenylalanine. In an earlier analysis of 550 to 650 of the donors, sequences lacking an unambiguous match to a single V gene segment were excluded. In an earlier analysis of a few hundred of the donors, V segments were called functional above 56.7% productive rearrangements and were called segregating when the between-donor standard deviation exceeded 5%. To diagnose cytomegalovirus status from the catalog of TCR beta chain sequences, a statistical classification framework was built. In a later analysis, TCR nucleotide sequences were compared against IMGT/GENE-DB human TR gene sequences so that V and J genes could be assigned. A later analysis assigned CDR3 sequences and most-parsimonious VDJ recombination scenarios with the TCRdist pipeline. A later analysis defined each TCR beta chain by its CDR3 amino acid sequence plus V-gene family, and excluded reads lacking a unique V-gene family. A later analysis removed 600 or so highly shared, low-generation-probability nucleotide sequences to deal with suspected cross-contamination and a sequencing artifact. A later analysis calculated a clonal expansion index for each public chain from normalized within-repertoire ranks of inferred template counts. In a later analysis, generation probabilities were computed using a VDJ recombination model fitted to out-of-frame rearrangements, and the results were checked against IGoR. In a later analysis, TCR-TCR, TCR-HLA and TCR-CMV co-occurrence was scored with hypergeometric tests, and a repertoire-size bias correction was applied to TCR pairs. A later analysis estimated false discovery rates by permuting HLA or CMV assignments 20 times. In a later analysis, co-occurring TCRs were grouped using DBSCAN, with TCRdist sequence similarity added in when clustering inside HLA-allele-positive subsets. Repertoires with fewer than 30,000 or more than 120,000 public chains were left out of co-occurrence clustering, as were four to six repertoires with anomalous nucleotide sharing. TCRdb took this table from immuneACCESS and kept in-frame rearrangements with V and J called. Such tables lack part of the clones; where checked against another copy, unresolved V genes explain under half of the gap, and the rest is unexplained. The D gene and trimming were derived from the DNA, and the V and J assignments and clone size from that table. For this sample, the table gives some 120,000 clones. Of the sample, around 4% falls within the top ten clones.

The cohort consisted of 666 healthy bone marrow donors. At the time of sampling, every cohort member was nominally healthy, though immune exposures that went unrecorded were likely present. The donor tested CMV seronegative, placing the donor among the roughly 340 seronegative members of the cohort. Each donor provided a peripheral blood sample, and peripheral blood mononuclear cells were used for TCR beta sequencing. Genomic DNA extraction from the blood cell samples was performed with the Qiagen DNeasy Blood Extraction Kit. This TCR was recovered from a man between 18 and 35 years old in good health and CMV-seronegative. What was sequenced was PBMCs.

CDR3 reads: CASSEFRGRQPQHF. The bases read TGTGCCAGCAGTGAATTCAGGGGCAGACAGCCCCAGCATTTT. The sequence is built from TRBV2 and TRBJ1-5; perhaps TRBD1 is the D gene, with 6 bases matching. CDR1 and CDR2 are read off the germline V gene as SNHLY and FYNNEI. V gives up 2 bases and J gives up 7 bases, and the segment between their germline ends measures 12 bases. Taken from cysteine to phenylalanine, the CDR3 has 14 residues. The entry retains the CDR3 DNA only, 42 bases that are in frame from base 1.